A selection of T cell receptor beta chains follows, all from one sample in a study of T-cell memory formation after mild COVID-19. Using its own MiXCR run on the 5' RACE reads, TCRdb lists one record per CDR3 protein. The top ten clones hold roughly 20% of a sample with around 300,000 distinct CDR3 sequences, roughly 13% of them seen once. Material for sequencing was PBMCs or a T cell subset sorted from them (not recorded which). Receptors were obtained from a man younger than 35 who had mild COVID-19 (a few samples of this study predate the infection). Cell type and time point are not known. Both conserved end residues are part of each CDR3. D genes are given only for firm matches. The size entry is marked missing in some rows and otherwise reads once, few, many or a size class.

CDR3 DNA: TGTGCCAGCAGCCACCCGCCGCCAGGCCCCCTGGGCTACACCTTC; CDR3 protein: CASSHPPPGPLGYTF; D gene: -; clone size: -; J gene: TRBJ1-2; V gene: TRBV7-9
CDR3 DNA: TGTGCCAGCAGCTTCTCAGGGCGCTACGAGCAGTACTTC; CDR3 protein: CASSFSGRYEQYF; D gene: -; clone size: -; J gene: TRBJ2-7; V gene: TRBV7-2
CDR3 DNA: TGTGCCAGCAGCTTCTTAGGACAGGGGCTGGAGACCCAGTACTTC; CDR3 protein: CASSFLGQGLETQYF; D gene: TRBD1; clone size: many; J gene: TRBJ2-5; V gene: TRBV7-2
CDR3 DNA: TGTGCCAGCAGCTTAAACGGCGGGGGCAAGCCAGATACGCAGTATTTT; CDR3 protein: CASSLNGGGKPDTQYF; D gene: -; clone size: -; J gene: TRBJ2-3; V gene: TRBV7-3
CDR3 DNA: TGTGCCAGCAGGGAGACAGGGTCGGGAAACACCATATATTTT; CDR3 protein: CASRETGSGNTIYF; D gene: TRBD1; clone size: many; J gene: TRBJ1-3; V gene: TRBV12-3/TRBV12-4
CDR3 DNA: TGTGCCAGCAAAGGGGCGGCAGGGAACACTGAAGCTTTCTTT; CDR3 protein: CASKGAAGNTEAFF; D gene: -; clone size: -; J gene: TRBJ1-1; V gene: TRBV5-5
CDR3 DNA: TGTGCCAGCAGCTCAGACAGGGCTCTAAACATTCAGTACTTC; CDR3 protein: CASSSDRALNIQYF; D gene: TRBD1; clone size: -; J gene: TRBJ2-4; V gene: TRBV7-9
CDR3 DNA: TGCAGCGTTCGACAGGGAGGAAACACCATATATTTT; CDR3 protein: CSVRQGGNTIYF; D gene: TRBD1; clone size: few; J gene: TRBJ1-3; V gene: TRBV29-1
CDR3 DNA: TGTGCTAGTGGTTTGGGGACAGGGAATGGCTACACCTTC; CDR3 protein: CASGLGTGNGYTF; D gene: TRBD1; clone size: -; J gene: TRBJ1-2; V gene: TRBV12-5
CDR3 DNA: TGTGCCAGCAGCCTAGGGGGGTTGTGGGACAGCGAGTACAATGAGCAGTTCTTC; CDR3 protein: CASSLGGLWDSEYNEQFF; D gene: -; clone size: few; J gene: TRBJ2-1; V gene: TRBV7-8
CDR3 DNA: TGCAGCGTTGGGGATACATCCTACGAGCAGTACTTC; CDR3 protein: CSVGDTSYEQYF; D gene: -; clone size: many; J gene: TRBJ2-7; V gene: TRBV29-1
CDR3 DNA: TGTGCCAGCGGACAATCTGGGGCCAACGTCCTGACTTTC; CDR3 protein: CASGQSGANVLTF; D gene: -; clone size: few; J gene: TRBJ2-6; V gene: TRBV19
CDR3 DNA: TGCGCCAGCAGCTTGCAACCCGTCGATAATTCACCCCTCCACTTT; CDR3 protein: CASSLQPVDNSPLHF; D gene: -; clone size: -; J gene: TRBJ1-6; V gene: TRBV5-1
CDR3 DNA: TGTGCCACCAGCAGAGACAGGCAAGGCTACGGCTACACCTTC; CDR3 protein: CATSRDRQGYGYTF; D gene: -; clone size: many; J gene: TRBJ1-2; V gene: TRBV15
CDR3 DNA: TGTGCCAGCAGCGTAGGGACTAGCGGGGGGAGCACAGATACGCAGTATTTT; CDR3 protein: CASSVGTSGGSTDTQYF; D gene: TRBD2; clone size: few; J gene: TRBJ2-3; V gene: TRBV9
CDR3 DNA: TGCAGTGCTAGAAGGGGGGGGCCCCAAGAGACCCAGTACTTC; CDR3 protein: CSARRGGPQETQYF; D gene: -; clone size: few; J gene: TRBJ2-5; V gene: TRBV20-1
CDR3 DNA: TGTGCCAGCAGTTACCTCTCCGCAGGGGCCACTGAAGCTTTCTTT; CDR3 protein: CASSYLSAGATEAFF; D gene: -; clone size: many; J gene: TRBJ1-1; V gene: TRBV6-6
CDR3 DNA: TGTGCCAGCAGCCAGGGACGGCTCCGGGGAGTTGAAGCTTTCTTT; CDR3 protein: CASSQGRLRGVEAFF; D gene: -; clone size: -; J gene: TRBJ1-1; V gene: TRBV14
CDR3 DNA: TGCAGCGTAACCGGGACAACCCGCTCCTACAATGAGCAGTTCTTC; CDR3 protein: CSVTGTTRSYNEQFF; D gene: -; clone size: -; J gene: TRBJ2-1; V gene: TRBV29-1
CDR3 DNA: TGTGCCAGCAGTTACCTATCGCAGGGTACCTCTGGGGCCAACGTCCTGACTTTC; CDR3 protein: CASSYLSQGTSGANVLTF; D gene: -; clone size: once; J gene: TRBJ2-6; V gene: TRBV6-5
CDR3 DNA: TGTGCCAGCACCCGGAGGGGGCGCAACACCGGGGAGCTGTTTTTT; CDR3 protein: CASTRRGRNTGELFF; D gene: -; clone size: -; J gene: TRBJ2-2; V gene: TRBV6-5
CDR3 DNA: TGTGCCAGTAGTACCCCCAGGGGGACCTCTTACTATGGCTACACCTTC; CDR3 protein: CASSTPRGTSYYGYTF; D gene: TRBD1; clone size: -; J gene: TRBJ1-2; V gene: TRBV19
CDR3 DNA: TGTGCCAGCAGTTACGGGGCGACGGGCCGGTTCTTC; CDR3 protein: CASSYGATGRFF; D gene: -; clone size: many; J gene: TRBJ2-1; V gene: TRBV6-2/TRBV6-3
CDR3 DNA: TGTGCCAGCCGCGGGCAGGGGATATCCTATGGCTACACCTTC; CDR3 protein: CASRGQGISYGYTF; D gene: -; clone size: -; J gene: TRBJ1-2; V gene: TRBV5-6
CDR3 DNA: TGCGCCAGCAGCCAGGGGACCACCTACGAGCAGTACTTC; CDR3 protein: CASSQGTTYEQYF; D gene: -; clone size: -; J gene: TRBJ2-7; V gene: TRBV10-2
CDR3 DNA: TGTGCCAGCTCGCAGGGGTCCAACTACGAGCAGTACTTC; CDR3 protein: CASSQGSNYEQYF; D gene: -; clone size: many; J gene: TRBJ2-7; V gene: TRBV27
CDR3 DNA: TGTGCCATCAGTGAGACAGGGGGAGAGACCCAGTACTTC; CDR3 protein: CAISETGGETQYF; D gene: TRBD1; clone size: few; J gene: TRBJ2-5; V gene: TRBV10-3
CDR3 DNA: TGTGCCAGCAGCTTGGCCCGCACAGCCGAGCAGTACTTC; CDR3 protein: CASSLARTAEQYF; D gene: -; clone size: -; J gene: TRBJ2-7; V gene: TRBV5-5
CDR3 DNA: TGCAGCGCCCGATTGAGAATCGCGAACACTGAAGCTTTCTTT; CDR3 protein: CSARLRIANTEAFF; D gene: -; clone size: -; J gene: TRBJ1-1; V gene: TRBV29-1
CDR3 DNA: TGTGCCAGCAGTTTAGGTTCGGGTTGGGAGCAGTTCTTC; CDR3 protein: CASSLGSGWEQFF; D gene: -; clone size: few; J gene: TRBJ2-1; V gene: TRBV28
CDR3 DNA: TGTGCCAGCAGTTTAGGACTCCTCCAAGAGACCCAGTACTTC; CDR3 protein: CASSLGLLQETQYF; D gene: -; clone size: once; J gene: TRBJ2-5; V gene: TRBV12-3/TRBV12-4
CDR3 DNA: TGTGCCAGCAGCCAAGAATTTGACAGGGCGGATACGCAGTATTTT; CDR3 protein: CASSQEFDRADTQYF; D gene: TRBD1; clone size: -; J gene: TRBJ2-3; V gene: TRBV4-2
CDR3 DNA: TGTGCCAGCAGCCCGGCGGTTTTTAGCGGGGATTACGAGCAGTACTTC; CDR3 protein: CASSPAVFSGDYEQYF; D gene: TRBD2; clone size: many; J gene: TRBJ2-7; V gene: TRBV5-6
CDR3 DNA: TGCAGTGCTAGGACCGGGACAGGGACCTACGAGCAGTACTTC; CDR3 protein: CSARTGTGTYEQYF; D gene: TRBD1; clone size: -; J gene: TRBJ2-7; V gene: TRBV20-1
CDR3 DNA: TGCGCCAGCAGCTTGTTCCCCCTCAGGGGAGGTGACACTGAAGCTTTCTTT; CDR3 protein: CASSLFPLRGGDTEAFF; D gene: -; clone size: -; J gene: TRBJ1-1; V gene: TRBV5-1
CDR3 DNA: TGTGCCAGCGGGGGGTGTGGGGATACGCAGTATTTT; CDR3 protein: CASGGCGDTQYF; D gene: -; clone size: -; J gene: TRBJ2-3; V gene: TRBV21-1
CDR3 DNA: TGCGCCAGCAGCCTGACAGGAAGCAATCAGCCCCAGCATTTT; CDR3 protein: CASSLTGSNQPQHF; D gene: -; clone size: many; J gene: TRBJ1-5; V gene: TRBV5-1
CDR3 DNA: TGCGCCAGCAGCTCGGGGGGGGCGGCGCCTAACACAGATACGCAGTATTTT; CDR3 protein: CASSSGGAAPNTDTQYF; D gene: TRBD2; clone size: -; J gene: TRBJ2-3; V gene: TRBV5-1
CDR3 DNA: TGTGCCAGCAGTGAATCCTTAGGGGGCGGCTACACCTTC; CDR3 protein: CASSESLGGGYTF; D gene: TRBD1; clone size: few; J gene: TRBJ1-2; V gene: TRBV6-1
CDR3 DNA: TGCGCCAGCAGCCATATTACAGGGCCCCAAGAGACCCAGTACTTC; CDR3 protein: CASSHITGPQETQYF; D gene: -; clone size: -; J gene: TRBJ2-5; V gene: TRBV4-1
CDR3 DNA: TGTGCCAGCAGTGGACCCGGGACTAAGTCGGGCACAGATACGCAGTATTTT; CDR3 protein: CASSGPGTKSGTDTQYF; D gene: TRBD2; clone size: many; J gene: TRBJ2-3; V gene: TRBV6-5
CDR3 DNA: TGTGCCAGCAGTTTAGGAGATCGGGAATCCGGGGAGCTGTTTTTT; CDR3 protein: CASSLGDRESGELFF; D gene: -; clone size: few; J gene: TRBJ2-2; V gene: TRBV12-3/TRBV12-4
CDR3 DNA: TGCGCCAGCAGCTTGGGCGGACAGGGGAACTATGGCTACACCTTC; CDR3 protein: CASSLGGQGNYGYTF; D gene: TRBD1; clone size: -; J gene: TRBJ1-2; V gene: TRBV5-1
CDR3 DNA: TGCGCCAGCAGCCAGGACGGGGGTTTGGATGAGCAGTTCTTC; CDR3 protein: CASSQDGGLDEQFF; D gene: -; clone size: many; J gene: TRBJ2-1; V gene: TRBV4-1
CDR3 DNA: TGTGCCAGCAGGCCGGGACAGGTCTCCTCCTACAATGAGCAGTTCTTC; CDR3 protein: CASRPGQVSSYNEQFF; D gene: TRBD1; clone size: few; J gene: TRBJ2-1; V gene: TRBV7-6
CDR3 DNA: TGTGCCACCAGTGACCGGCATTCCTCTGGGGCCAACGTCCTGACTTTC; CDR3 protein: CATSDRHSSGANVLTF; D gene: -; clone size: -; J gene: TRBJ2-6; V gene: TRBV24-1
CDR3 DNA: TGTGCCAGCGGCCTGGGCCCTTGGGGCACAGATACGCAGTATTTT; CDR3 protein: CASGLGPWGTDTQYF; D gene: -; clone size: -; J gene: TRBJ2-3; V gene: TRBV27
CDR3 DNA: TGTGCCAGCAGGAGACAGGGAGACACTGAAGCTTTCTTT; CDR3 protein: CASRRQGDTEAFF; D gene: TRBD1; clone size: -; J gene: TRBJ1-1; V gene: TRBV6-2/TRBV6-3
CDR3 DNA: TGTGCCAGCAGCTTAGGCGGACAGAATATGGAGACCCAGTACTTC; CDR3 protein: CASSLGGQNMETQYF; D gene: -; clone size: -; J gene: TRBJ2-5; V gene: TRBV11-3
CDR3 DNA: TGTGCCAGCTCGAACCGGGGGCCGCCGGACGAGCAGTACTTC; CDR3 protein: CASSNRGPPDEQYF; D gene: -; clone size: -; J gene: TRBJ2-7; V gene: TRBV27
CDR3 DNA: TGTGCCAGCAGTTACGGGCAAAACTATGGCTACACCTTC; CDR3 protein: CASSYGQNYGYTF; D gene: -; clone size: few; J gene: TRBJ1-2; V gene: TRBV6-5
CDR3 DNA: TGCAGTGCTAGGTTGGGGGCAACTAATGAAAAACTGTTTTTT; CDR3 protein: CSARLGATNEKLFF; D gene: -; clone size: few; J gene: TRBJ1-4; V gene: TRBV20-1
CDR3 DNA: TGCAGTGCTAGTCCGCTAGCGGGAGGGATGGGCGAGCAGTACTTC; CDR3 protein: CSASPLAGGMGEQYF; D gene: TRBD2; clone size: few; J gene: TRBJ2-7; V gene: TRBV20-1
CDR3 DNA: TGTGCCAGCAGCTCATACAGGGGCGCCTTTGTTCGGACTGAAGCTTTCTTT; CDR3 protein: CASSSYRGAFVRTEAFF; D gene: TRBD1; clone size: -; J gene: TRBJ1-1; V gene: TRBV5-6
CDR3 DNA: TGTGCCAGCAGCGTCCGGGGACCGATAGATTCCACAGATACGCAGTATTTT; CDR3 protein: CASSVRGPIDSTDTQYF; D gene: -; clone size: few; J gene: TRBJ2-3; V gene: TRBV9
CDR3 DNA: TGTGCCAGTAGTATAGCACAGGGAGATGGCTACACCTTC; CDR3 protein: CASSIAQGDGYTF; D gene: -; clone size: -; J gene: TRBJ1-2; V gene: TRBV19
CDR3 DNA: TGTGCCACCAGTGATGGGACAGGGGTGGACAATGAGCAGTTCTTC; CDR3 protein: CATSDGTGVDNEQFF; D gene: TRBD1; clone size: many; J gene: TRBJ2-1; V gene: TRBV24-1
CDR3 DNA: TGCGCCAGCAGCAACTGGGACAGCCGGGGCCAGCCCCAGCATTTT; CDR3 protein: CASSNWDSRGQPQHF; D gene: TRBD1; clone size: -; J gene: TRBJ1-5; V gene: TRBV4-1
CDR3 DNA: TGCGCCAGCAGCCGACTAGCGGGGCCGGTCAATGAGCAGTTCTTC; CDR3 protein: CASSRLAGPVNEQFF; D gene: TRBD2; clone size: -; J gene: TRBJ2-1; V gene: TRBV5-1
CDR3 DNA: TGTGCCAGCACTGCCGGAGTTGGAGCAGATACGCAGTATTTT; CDR3 protein: CASTAGVGADTQYF; D gene: -; clone size: -; J gene: TRBJ2-3; V gene: TRBV27